The 24 T cell receptor beta chains reported below all come from one sample, sequenced in a study of blood T cell repertoires in COVID-19. Some clones are missing from TCRdb's copy, which holds only in-frame ones; the method was immunoSEQ multiplex PCR. The table lists 130,000 to 150,000 clones, 88% of them singletons, with under 3% in the top ten. The sequenced material came from peripheral blood. These TCRs come from a human donor in a cohort sampled during active COVID-19.

The V gene is TRBV28, the J gene TRBJ1-4; possible D gene TRBD1, 6 bases. The CDR3 loop spans 15 amino acids. V lost 5 bases to trimming and J lost 8 bases, with 18 bases between them. Germline CDR1 MDHEN, CDR2 SYDVKM. CDR3 sequence: CASSGTGHEKEKLFF. CDR3 coding DNA: TGTGCCAGCAGTGGTACGGGACACGAAAAAGAAAAACTGTTTTTT.

The rearrangement uses TRBV3-1 (or the pseudogene TRBV3-2) and TRBJ1-6; 7 positions match TRBD1. Germline loops: CDR1 LGHDT, CDR2 YNNKEL (reference sequence). CDR3 length: 15 residues. V was clipped by 4 bases and J by 3 bases; unmatched bases: 3. This CDR3 reads CASSLGDSYNSPLHF. For the CDR3, the DNA is TGTGCCAGCAGCCTAGGGGACAGCTATAATTCACCCCTCCACTTT.

The chain combines TRBV24-1 with TRBJ2-7; D uncertain. The CDR3 is made up of 13 amino acids. V lost 2 bases and J 5 bases, leaving 9 bases between the germline ends. The germline V gene has CDR1 KGHDR and CDR2 SFDVKD. CDR3 DNA: TGTGCCACCAGTGATTCTCACAAGAACGAGCAGTACTTC. Translation: CATSDSHKNEQYF.

V gene TRBV6-5 combines with J gene TRBJ1-2; a possible D gene is TRBD1 (6 bases). V was cut by 8 bases and J by 3 bases, with 19 bases left in between. CDR3 length: 15 amino acids. Germline V gene sequence: CDR1 MNHEY, CDR2 SVGAGI. The CDR3 protein is CASAFGGAADYGYTF. The CDR3 region has the DNA TGTGCCAGCGCGTTCGGGGGGGCCGCGGACTATGGCTACACCTTC.

The V gene is TRBV19, the J gene TRBJ2-3, with TRBD2 identical over 11 bases. J was trimmed by 5 bases and V by 5 bases; bases with no gene match: 9. Germline V CDR1 and CDR2: LNHDA, SQIVND (reference sequence). The CDR3 extends over 16 amino acids. DNA of the CDR3: TGTGCCAGTAGTCCGCGAGCCGGGACTAGCGGAGATACGCAGTATTTT. It specifies CASSPRAGTSGDTQYF. Combining the CDR3 with reference TRBV19 and TRBJ2-3 gives the whole variable domain DGGITQSPKYLFRKEGQNVTLSCEQNLNHDAMYWYRQDPGQGLRLIYYSQIVNDFQKGDIAEGYSVSREKKESFPLTVTSAQKNPTAFYLCASSPRAGTSGDTQYFGPGTRLTVL.

This clone was counted a few times. The rearrangement links TRBV11-2 to TRBJ1-1, with 8 bases lining up with TRBD1. The CDR3 spans 11 residues. CDR1 SGHAT and CDR2 FQNNGV come from the germline V gene. The V and J ends lost 4 bases and 10 bases, in that order; junction bases with no gene match: 2. CDR3 amino acids: CASSSGQGAFF. DNA for the CDR3: TGTGCCAGCAGCTCAGGACAGGGAGCTTTCTTT.

The V gene is TRBV18, the J gene TRBJ2-4, with TRBD1 matching over 9 bases. The CDR3 loop spans 13 amino acids. J was trimmed by 8 bases and V by 6 bases; bases with no gene match: 5. Germline V gene data show CDR1 as KGHSH and CDR2 as LQKENI. CDR3 nucleotides: TGTGCCAGCTCCCTCCGGGACAGGGACATTCAGTACTTC. It codes for CASSLRDRDIQYF.

This clone occurred a few times. V is TRBV2 and J is TRBJ1-6; perhaps TRBD1 as D (6 bases). V was pared by 8 bases and J by 4 bases, with 15 bases between. The CDR3 is 15 amino acids. Germline V gives CDR1 SNHLY, CDR2 FYNNEI. The CDR3 region is CASGPYGQYNSPLHF. CDR3 nucleotide sequence: TGTGCCAGCGGCCCCTACGGACAGTATAATTCACCCCTCCACTTT.

A few counts support this clone. The V gene is TRBV10-1, the J gene TRBJ2-2, with D possibly being TRBD1 (5 bases). This CDR3 contains 14 residues. The V end was cut by 0 bases, the J end by 3 bases, with 5 bases between. The V gene's germline CDR1 is WNHNN and CDR2 SYGVQD (reference sequence). The CDR3 loop reads CASSESRDTGELFF. DNA of the CDR3: TGCGCCAGCAGTGAGTCCAGGGACACCGGGGAGCTGTTTTTT.

The chain joins TRBV28 to TRBJ2-1; 9 bases are a match to TRBD2. Germline CDR1 reads MDHEN; CDR2 reads SYDVKM. The trim removed 3 bases at V and 10 bases at J, leaving 7 bases unmatched. This CDR3 contains 14 residues. CDR3 residues: CASSLAGGMREQFF. CDR3 DNA sequence: TGTGCCAGCAGTTTGGCGGGAGGGATGAGGGAGCAGTTCTTC. The full variable domain, in which reference TRBV28 and TRBJ2-1 provide the parts outside the CDR3, is DVKVTQSSRYLVKRTGEKVFLECVQDMDHENMFWYRQDPGLGLRLIYFSYDVKMKEKGDIPEGYSVSREKKERFSLILESASTNQTSMYLCASSLAGGMREQFFGPGTRLTVL.

This CDR3 is CASSILGAESTDTQYF. Here the CDR3 DNA reads TGTGCCAGTAGTATATTAGGAGCCGAAAGCACAGATACGCAGTATTTT. The J gene is TRBJ2-3, the V gene TRBV19; D remains ambiguous. Trimming removed 2 bases from V and 0 bases from J, with 12 bases in between. There are 16 residues in the CDR3. Germline V CDR1 and CDR2: LNHDA, SQIVND (reference sequence).

A remark on this clone: The junction shows a germline mismatch at one end, possibly a read error. The chain employs TRBV7-2 and TRBJ2-1, with a weak D call TRBD2 (6 bases). Germline assignment: CDR1 SGHTA and CDR2 FQGNSA. This CDR3 has 13 residues. In DNA, the CDR3 is TGTGCCAGCAGCCCCAAGCGGGTGGGTAAACTTGTCTTC. This sequence encodes CASSPKRVGKLVF.

The chain has TRBV3-1 (or the pseudogene TRBV3-2) and TRBJ2-5, with a weak D call TRBD1 (5 bases). Germline CDR1 and CDR2: LGHDT and YNNKEL (reference sequence). V was shortened by 0 bases and J by 5 bases, with 31 bases between the two germline ends. There are 21 residues in the CDR3. CDR3 residues: CASSQDQSVRGRAITWETQYF. CDR3 nucleotides: TGTGCCAGCAGCCAAGATCAGAGTGTGAGAGGCAGGGCTATTACGTGGGAGACCCAGTACTTC.

This chain links TRBV18 with TRBJ1-2; unclear D gene. The V end was cut by 1 base, the J end by 5 bases, with 11 bases between. The CDR3 runs to 14 residues. CDR1 and CDR2 from the germline V gene are KGHSH and LQKENI. The CDR3 is CASSPLETEYGYTF. The CDR3 DNA is TGTGCCAGCTCACCACTTGAGACGGAGTATGGCTACACCTTC.

V and J are TRBV7-9 and TRBJ1-4, with D maybe TRBD1 (5 bases). The V and J ends lost 4 bases and 5 bases respectively, with 17 bases between them. Germline V gene lookup returns CDR1 SEHNR and CDR2 FQNEAQ (reference sequence). The CDR3 contains 16 residues. CDR3 loop: CASSSFSTATNEKLFF. The CDR3 DNA reads TGTGCCAGCAGCTCTTTTTCGACAGCGACGAATGAAAAACTGTTTTTT.

The V call is TRBV24-1, the J call TRBJ1-2, with 7 bases lining up with TRBD1. CDR1 is KGHDR and CDR2 is SFDVKD in the germline V gene. Trimming cost V 2 bases and J 3 bases; bases outside gene matches: 17. The CDR3 is made up of 19 amino acids. CDR3 sequence (DNA): TGTGCCACCAGTGATTCGACTTTTGGGGCAGGGGGGTCTTACTATGGCTACACCTTC. Protein: CATSDSTFGAGGSYYGYTF.

The genes are TRBV9 and TRBJ1-1; 8 bases map to TRBD1. Germline V gene lookup returns CDR1 SGDLS and CDR2 YYNGEE. The CDR3 has 17 residues. The trim removed 0 bases at V and 4 bases at J, leaving 11 bases unmatched. CDR3 region: CASSVGQGARAGTEAFF. CDR3 bases: TGTGCCAGCAGCGTAGGGCAGGGGGCGCGGGCGGGCACTGAAGCTTTCTTT.

The rearrangement uses TRBV7-9 and TRBJ2-2; no clear D gene. Trimming stripped 0 bases from V and 7 bases from J, with 9 bases between. The CDR3 consists of 14 residues. Per the germline V gene, CDR1 is SEHNR and CDR2 is FQNEAQ (reference sequence). CDR3 coding DNA: TGTGCCAGCAGCTTAGCGAGCCAAGTCGGGGAGCTGTTTTTT. This sequence encodes CASSLASQVGELFF.

In its sample, this clone was seen once. The chain is built from TRBV3-1 (or the pseudogene TRBV3-2) and TRBJ2-7; 8 bases align to TRBD1. CDR1 and CDR2 (germline): LGHDT, YNNKEL (reference sequence). With V trimmed by 4 bases and J by 4 bases, 15 bases remained unmatched. The CDR3 is made up of 17 amino acids. CDR3 sequence reads: CASSPGRWQGAEYEQYF. The CDR3 DNA reads TGTGCCAGCAGCCCAGGTCGGTGGCAGGGGGCTGAGTACGAGCAGTACTTC.

The chain carries TRBV2 and TRBJ1-6; 8 bases match TRBD1. With 2 bases clipped from V and 4 bases from J, the junction kept 4 bases outside the gene matches. Germline CDR1 is SNHLY and CDR2 is FYNNEI. This CDR3 has 16 amino acids. CDR3 DNA sequence: TGTGCCAGCAGTGAATTCCGGGACAGGTATAATTCACCCCTCCACTTT. This gives the protein CASSEFRDRYNSPLHF.

This clone appeared once. This chain joins TRBV5-1 and TRBJ1-4; 10 bases line up with TRBD1. V gave up 4 bases and J gave up 8 bases; unmatched junction bases: 8. In germline, CDR1 is SGHRS, CDR2 YFSETQ. The CDR3 covers 15 residues. The CDR3 nucleotides are TGCGCCAGCAGCCTTCGACAGGGGGCGGGGGAAAAACTGTTTTTT. Translated: CASSLRQGAGEKLFF.

The V gene is TRBV5-1, the J gene TRBJ2-5; 8 bases line up with TRBD2. V was pared by 6 bases and J by 5 bases, with 15 bases of the junction left unmatched. Per the germline V gene, CDR1 is SGHRS and CDR2 is YFSETQ. The length of the CDR3 is 16 residues. The CDR3 here is CASTRGASGPSETQYF. The CDR3 bases are TGCGCCAGCACCCGAGGAGCTAGCGGGCCTTCGGAGACCCAGTACTTC. Full variable domain (missing parts from reference TRBV5-1 and TRBJ2-5): KAGVTQTPRYLIKTRGQQVTLSCSPISGHRSVSWYQQTPGQGLQFLFEYFSETQRNKGNFPGRFSGRQFSNSRSEMNVSTLELGDSALYLCASTRGASGPSETQYFGPGTRLLVL.

This rearrangement joins TRBV24-1 to TRBJ1-2; TRBD1 aligns across 9 bases. Per germline, CDR1 KGHDR and CDR2 SFDVKD. The CDR3 loop spans 12 amino acids. Unmatched junction bases numbered 6, after V lost 10 bases and J lost 7 bases. CDR3 in amino acids: CATGTGTSGYTF. The CDR3 coding sequence is TGTGCCACGGGGACAGGGACAAGTGGCTACACCTTC.

This chain joins TRBV7-8 and TRBJ2-5; weak D call: TRBD2 (5 bases). CDR3 length: 14 residues. The germline V gene has CDR1 SGHVS and CDR2 FQNEAQ. Trimming cost V 7 bases and J 2 bases, with 14 bases left between them. CDR3 region: CASTFLALQETQYF. CDR3 nucleotides: TGTGCCAGCACCTTCTTAGCGCTGCAAGAGACCCAGTACTTC.